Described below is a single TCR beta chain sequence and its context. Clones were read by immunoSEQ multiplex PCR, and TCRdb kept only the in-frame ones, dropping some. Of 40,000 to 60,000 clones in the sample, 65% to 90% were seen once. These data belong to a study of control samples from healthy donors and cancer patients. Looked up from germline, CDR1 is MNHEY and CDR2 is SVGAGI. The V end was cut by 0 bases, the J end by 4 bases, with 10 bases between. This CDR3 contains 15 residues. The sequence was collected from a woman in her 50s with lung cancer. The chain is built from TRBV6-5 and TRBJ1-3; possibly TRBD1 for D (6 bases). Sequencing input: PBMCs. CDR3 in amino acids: CASSYSNDRGNTIYF. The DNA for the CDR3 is TGTGCCAGCAGTTACTCGAACGACAGGGGAAACACCATATATTTT.